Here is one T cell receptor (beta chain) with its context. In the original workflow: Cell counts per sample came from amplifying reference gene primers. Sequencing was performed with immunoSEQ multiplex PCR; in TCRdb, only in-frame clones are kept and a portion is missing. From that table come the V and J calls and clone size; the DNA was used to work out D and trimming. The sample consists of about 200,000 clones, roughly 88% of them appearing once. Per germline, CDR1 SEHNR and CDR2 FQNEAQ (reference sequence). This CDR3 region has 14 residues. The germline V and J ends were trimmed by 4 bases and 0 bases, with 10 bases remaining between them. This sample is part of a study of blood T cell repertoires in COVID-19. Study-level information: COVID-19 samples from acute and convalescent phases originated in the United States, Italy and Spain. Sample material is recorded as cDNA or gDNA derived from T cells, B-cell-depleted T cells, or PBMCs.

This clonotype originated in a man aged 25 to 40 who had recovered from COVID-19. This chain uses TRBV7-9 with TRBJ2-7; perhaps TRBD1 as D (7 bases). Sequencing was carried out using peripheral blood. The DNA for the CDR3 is TGTGCCAGCAGCTCGGGGGACAGCTCCTACGAGCAGTACTTC. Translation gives CASSSGDSSYEQYF.